What follows describes a single T cell receptor (beta chain). This sample stems from a study of cytotoxic CD8 clonotypes in ibrutinib-treated CLL. Study background: There were 11 relapsed/refractory patients and about 15 treatment-naive patients, and roughly 18 were IGHV unmutated. Overall, roughly 25 responses were partial and 2 complete; following median around 68 months, about 14 patients stayed remitted and around twelve progressed.

TCRdb's copy holds only in-frame clones and misses some; the assay was immunoSEQ multiplex PCR. This table has roughly 300,000 clones, approximately 76% appearing once. The CDR3 spans 13 residues. Germline V gene data show CDR1 as SGHAT and CDR2 as FQNNGV. V was pared by 0 bases and J by 8 bases, with 8 bases between. The sequencing here drew on PBMCs, taken at disease progression, from a patient treated with ibrutinib. The TCR originated in a human donor with chronic lymphocytic leukemia. J is TRBJ2-4 and V is TRBV11-2, with D possibly TRBD1 on 6 matching bases. This CDR3 is CASSLDRGDIQYF. The CDR3 DNA reads TGTGCCAGCAGCTTAGACAGGGGAGACATTCAGTACTTC.